A selection of T cell receptor beta chains follows, all from one sample in a study of blood T cells in healthy people across ages. TCRdb re-called the 5' RACE reads with MiXCR, one entry per CDR3 protein. The table shows approximately 780,000 distinct CDR3 sequences, with around 24% occurring only once. Another study also made use of these data, one on T cells of mothers and their children.

The sample comprised blood. These receptors were collected from a boy aged 10-17 years in good health. CDR3s leave out the opening cysteine and the closing phenylalanine or tryptophan. A D gene is named only where the DNA matches it firmly.

j_call v_call d_call cdr3_aa
TRBJ1-1 TRBV3-1 . ASSQEVQGAF
TRBJ1-5 TRBV30 . AWSDPRHGQRGSNQPQH
TRBJ2-7 TRBV7-9 . ASSLGNIYEQY
TRBJ2-1 TRBV12-3/TRBV12-4 . ASKIKLQVNEQF
TRBJ1-1 TRBV5-1 . ASSGRRNTGAF
TRBJ2-4 TRBV6-6 . ASRRQQLNIQY
TRBJ2-1 TRBV5-1 . ASSLAPVRGLSNEQF
TRBJ1-6 TRBV12-3/TRBV12-4 . ASSFWVEDSPLH
TRBJ2-5 TRBV10-1 . ASSVERGSQETQY
TRBJ2-5 TRBV6-5 . ASSSTPETQY
TRBJ2-3 TRBV2 TRBD2 ASITTSGDTDTQY
TRBJ2-7 TRBV21-1 . ASSKMRMSSYEQY
. TRBV7-2 TRBD1 ASRADRVQYNEQF
TRBJ2-1 TRBV23-1 TRBD2 AGWSGLAGDNEQF
. TRBV7-3 TRBD1 ASSMGQWGEQY
TRBJ2-7 TRBV6-5 . AGSYSESYEQY
TRBJ2-4 TRBV18 . ASSRRQVHLAKNIQY
TRBJ2-5 TRBV20-1 TRBD2 SAALTAGGPRETQY
TRBJ1-2 TRBV4-1 . ASSPRDGAHYGYT
TRBJ2-4 TRBV12-3/TRBV12-4 . ASSRDLVEKNIQY
TRBJ1-4 TRBV20-1 TRBD1 SARRQGVGEKLF
TRBJ1-6 TRBV3-1 . ASSPAAGSPLH
TRBJ1-5 TRBV5-1 TRBD1 ASSLGTGSFNQPQH
TRBJ2-7 TRBV29-1 TRBD1 SVARDRQGEQY
TRBJ2-7 TRBV18 . ASSPVAAESYERY
TRBJ2-6 TRBV30 . AWRVRLGYGANVLT
TRBJ1-2 TRBV28 . ASSYRDGYGYT
TRBJ1-1 TRBV7-9 . ASSGAEAF
TRBJ2-3 TRBV7-2 . ASSLAWENTQY
TRBJ2-1 TRBV10-2 . ASRREGGSNEQF
TRBJ2-2 TRBV5-5 . ASSWGNTGELF
TRBJ1-4 TRBV11-2 TRBD1 ASSFDRGLSNEKLF
TRBJ1-1 TRBV27 . ASSAHRPLNTEAF
TRBJ2-6 TRBV5-1 TRBD1 ASSGDRGSGANVLT
TRBJ2-4 TRBV4-2 TRBD1 ASSGDRGPENIQY
TRBJ2-2 TRBV5-1 . ASRTGAAGELF
TRBJ1-4 TRBV13 . ASSSRQSNEKLF
TRBJ1-5 TRBV12-3/TRBV12-4 . ASRVGSGGNQPQH
TRBJ2-3 TRBV6-5 TRBD2 ASSYSRTSGPGTQY
TRBJ2-3 TRBV4-1 TRBD2 ASSQRTSGGLSTDTQY
TRBJ2-7 TRBV7-8 . ASSRGREQY
TRBJ2-7 TRBV7-3 TRBD1 ASSWGQGGEQY
. TRBV6-2/TRBV6-3 TRBD1 ASSHLDRTYEQY
TRBJ2-1 TRBV3-1 . ASIGDWNNEQF
TRBJ2-5 TRBV10-3 . AIKDLGGETQY
TRBJ1-5 TRBV3-1 . ASSQQSLFPNQPQH
TRBJ2-5 TRBV29-1 TRBD2 SVEEGLVAGGRETQY
TRBJ2-5 TRBV10-3 . AISESTGSPETQY
TRBJ2-1 TRBV6-2/TRBV6-3 TRBD2 ASSYSPLAGGHNEQF
TRBJ2-2 TRBV12-3/TRBV12-4 TRBD1 ASSLPDRSNTGELF
TRBJ2-7 TRBV11-2 . ASNFFGRGSYEQY
. TRBV7-2 . ASRRATGTYEQY
TRBJ2-6 TRBV30 . AWSSGYGANVLT
TRBJ1-2 TRBV12-3/TRBV12-4 . ASSSPRDGQPYPT
TRBJ2-6 TRBV9 . ASSTHREVRRNSGANVLT
TRBJ1-4 TRBV20-1 TRBD1 SAPGQGNEKLF
TRBJ2-1 TRBV29-1 TRBD2 SVVGTPTSGDFYNEQF
TRBJ2-3 TRBV24-1 TRBD1 ATSEMDRQTDTQY
TRBJ1-2 TRBV11-2 . ASSLPLGAGPVYGYT
TRBJ2-7 TRBV20-1 TRBD1 SAPDRSSYEQY